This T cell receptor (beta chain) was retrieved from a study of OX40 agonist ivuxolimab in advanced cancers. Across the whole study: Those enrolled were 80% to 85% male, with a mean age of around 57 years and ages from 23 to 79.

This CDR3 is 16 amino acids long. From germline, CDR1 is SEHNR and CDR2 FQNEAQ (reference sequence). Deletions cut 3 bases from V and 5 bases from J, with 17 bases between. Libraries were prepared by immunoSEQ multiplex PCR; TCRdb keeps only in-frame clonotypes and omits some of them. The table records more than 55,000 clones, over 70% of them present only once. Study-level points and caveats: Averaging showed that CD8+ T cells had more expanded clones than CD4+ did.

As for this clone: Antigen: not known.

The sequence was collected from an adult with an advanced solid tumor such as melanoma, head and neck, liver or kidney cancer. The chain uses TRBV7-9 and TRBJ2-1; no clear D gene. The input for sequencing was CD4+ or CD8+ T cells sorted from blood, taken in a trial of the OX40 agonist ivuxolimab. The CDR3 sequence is CASSFPNMNSDNEQFF. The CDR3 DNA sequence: TGTGCCAGCAGCTTCCCGAACATGAACAGCGACAATGAGCAGTTCTTC.